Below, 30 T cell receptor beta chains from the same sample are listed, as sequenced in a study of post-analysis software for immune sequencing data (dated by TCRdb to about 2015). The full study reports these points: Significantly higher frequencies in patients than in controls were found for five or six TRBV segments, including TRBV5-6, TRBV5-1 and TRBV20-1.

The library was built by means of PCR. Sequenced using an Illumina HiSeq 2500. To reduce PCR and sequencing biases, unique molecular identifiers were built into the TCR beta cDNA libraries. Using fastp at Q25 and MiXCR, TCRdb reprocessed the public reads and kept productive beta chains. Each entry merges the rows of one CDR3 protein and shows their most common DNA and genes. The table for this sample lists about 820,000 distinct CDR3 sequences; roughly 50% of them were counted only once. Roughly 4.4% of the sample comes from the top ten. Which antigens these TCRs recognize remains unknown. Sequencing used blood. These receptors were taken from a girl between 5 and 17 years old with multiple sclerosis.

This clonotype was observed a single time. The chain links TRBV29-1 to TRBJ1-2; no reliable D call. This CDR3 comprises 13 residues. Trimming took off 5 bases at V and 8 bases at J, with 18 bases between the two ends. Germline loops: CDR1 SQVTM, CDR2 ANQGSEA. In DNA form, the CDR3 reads TGCAGCGTTTACAATGGCCGGGCGTCCGGCTACACCTTC. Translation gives CSVYNGRASGYTF.

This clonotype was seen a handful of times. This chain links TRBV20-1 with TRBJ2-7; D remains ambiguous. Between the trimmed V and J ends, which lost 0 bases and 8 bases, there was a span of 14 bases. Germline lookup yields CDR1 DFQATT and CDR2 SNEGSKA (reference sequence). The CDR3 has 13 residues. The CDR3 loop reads CSARDPTPTKQYF. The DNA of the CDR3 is TGCAGTGCTAGAGACCCTACTCCGACGAAGCAGTACTTC.

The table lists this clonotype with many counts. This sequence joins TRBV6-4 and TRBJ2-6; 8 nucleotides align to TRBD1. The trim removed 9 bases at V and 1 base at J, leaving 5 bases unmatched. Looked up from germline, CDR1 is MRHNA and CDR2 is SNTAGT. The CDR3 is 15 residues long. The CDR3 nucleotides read TGTGCCAGTGGACAGGGCGGGTCTGGGGCCAACGTCCTGACTTTC. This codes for CASGQGGSGANVLTF.

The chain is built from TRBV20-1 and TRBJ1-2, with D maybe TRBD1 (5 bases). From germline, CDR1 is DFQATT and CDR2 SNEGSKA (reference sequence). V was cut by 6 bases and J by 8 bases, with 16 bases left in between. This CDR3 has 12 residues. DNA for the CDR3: TGCAGTGCCGCAACCCGGGACGGGGGCTACACCTTC. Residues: CSAATRDGGYTF.

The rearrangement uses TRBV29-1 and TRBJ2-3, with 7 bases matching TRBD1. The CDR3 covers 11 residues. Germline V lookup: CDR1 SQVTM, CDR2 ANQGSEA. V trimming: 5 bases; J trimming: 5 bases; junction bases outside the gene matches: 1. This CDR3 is CSVNRGDTQYF. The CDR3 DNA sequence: TGCAGCGTTAACAGGGGAGATACGCAGTATTTT.

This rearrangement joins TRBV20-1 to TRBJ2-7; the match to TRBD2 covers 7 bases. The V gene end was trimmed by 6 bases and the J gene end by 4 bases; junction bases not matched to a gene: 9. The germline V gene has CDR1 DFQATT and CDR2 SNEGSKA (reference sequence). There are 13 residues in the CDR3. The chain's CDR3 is CSAHPGLMYEQYF. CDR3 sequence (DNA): TGCAGTGCACATCCGGGACTAATGTACGAGCAGTACTTC.

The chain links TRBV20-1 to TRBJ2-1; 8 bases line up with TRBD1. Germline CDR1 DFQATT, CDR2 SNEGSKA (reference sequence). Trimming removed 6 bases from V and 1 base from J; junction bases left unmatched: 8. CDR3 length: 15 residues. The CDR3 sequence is CSAVGTGVSYNEQFF. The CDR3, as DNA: TGCAGTGCGGTCGGGACAGGTGTGTCCTACAATGAGCAGTTCTTC.

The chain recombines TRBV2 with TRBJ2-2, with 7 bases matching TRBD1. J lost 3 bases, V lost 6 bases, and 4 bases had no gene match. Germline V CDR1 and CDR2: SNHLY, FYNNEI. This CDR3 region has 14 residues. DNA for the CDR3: TGTGCCAGCAGCATCGACAGGGACACCGGGGAGCTGTTTTTT. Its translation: CASSIDRDTGELFF.

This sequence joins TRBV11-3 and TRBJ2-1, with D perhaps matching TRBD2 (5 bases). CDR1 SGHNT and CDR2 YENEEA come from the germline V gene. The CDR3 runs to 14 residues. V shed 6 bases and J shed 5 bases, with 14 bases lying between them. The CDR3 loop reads CASRPDFGHNEQFF. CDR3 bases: TGTGCCAGCAGGCCGGACTTCGGGCACAATGAGCAGTTCTTC.

CDR3 amino acids: CASSPGGSRLSEQFF. The CDR3 nucleotides are TGTGCCAGCAGCCCGGGGGGGAGTCGACTCAGTGAGCAGTTCTTC. The chain joins TRBV5-4 to TRBJ2-1; 8 bases map to TRBD2. Germline CDR1 SGHNT, CDR2 YYREEE (reference sequence). V lost 4 bases and J lost 9; bases outside the gene matches: 12. This CDR3 spans 15 amino acids.

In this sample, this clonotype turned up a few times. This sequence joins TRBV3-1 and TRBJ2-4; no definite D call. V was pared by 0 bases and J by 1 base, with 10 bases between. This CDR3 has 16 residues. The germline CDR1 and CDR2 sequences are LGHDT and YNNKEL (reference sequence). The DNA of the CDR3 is TGTGCCAGCAGCCAAGATGGCCAGATCGCCAAAAACATTCAGTACTTC. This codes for CASSQDGQIAKNIQYF.

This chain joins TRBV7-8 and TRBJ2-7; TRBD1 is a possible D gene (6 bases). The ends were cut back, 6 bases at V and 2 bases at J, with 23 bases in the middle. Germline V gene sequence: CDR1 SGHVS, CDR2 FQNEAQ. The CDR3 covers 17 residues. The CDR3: CASSFKQGLQGTYEQYF. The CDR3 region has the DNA TGTGCCAGCAGTTTCAAACAGGGTCTACAAGGGACCTACGAGCAGTACTTC.

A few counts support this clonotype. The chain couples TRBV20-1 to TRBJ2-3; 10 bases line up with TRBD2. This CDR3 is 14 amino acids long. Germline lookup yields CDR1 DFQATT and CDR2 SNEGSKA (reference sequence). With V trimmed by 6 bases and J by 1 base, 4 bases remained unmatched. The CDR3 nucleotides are TGCAGTGCAAACCTAGCGGGGGGCACAGATACGCAGTATTTT. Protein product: CSANLAGGTDTQYF.

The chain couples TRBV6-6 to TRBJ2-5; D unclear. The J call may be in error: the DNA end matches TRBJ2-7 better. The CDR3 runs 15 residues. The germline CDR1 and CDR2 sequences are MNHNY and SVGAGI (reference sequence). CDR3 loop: CASSYSPLGAYEQYF. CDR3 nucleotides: TGTGCCAGCAGTTACTCACCGCTGGGCGCCTACGAGCAGTACTTC.

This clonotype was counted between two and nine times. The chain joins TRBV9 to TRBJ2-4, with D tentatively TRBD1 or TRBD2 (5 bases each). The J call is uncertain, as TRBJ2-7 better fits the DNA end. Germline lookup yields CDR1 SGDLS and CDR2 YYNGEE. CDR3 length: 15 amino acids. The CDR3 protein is CASSLLRDDPYEQYF. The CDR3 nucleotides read TGTGCCAGCAGCCTACTCCGGGACGACCCCTACGAGCAGTACTTC.

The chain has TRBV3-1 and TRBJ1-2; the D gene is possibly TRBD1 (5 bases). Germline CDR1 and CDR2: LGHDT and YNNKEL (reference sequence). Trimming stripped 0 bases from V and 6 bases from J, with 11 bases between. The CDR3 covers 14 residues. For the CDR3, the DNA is TGTGCCAGCAGCCAAGATCAAAGGGACCATGGCTACACCTTC. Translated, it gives CASSQDQRDHGYTF.

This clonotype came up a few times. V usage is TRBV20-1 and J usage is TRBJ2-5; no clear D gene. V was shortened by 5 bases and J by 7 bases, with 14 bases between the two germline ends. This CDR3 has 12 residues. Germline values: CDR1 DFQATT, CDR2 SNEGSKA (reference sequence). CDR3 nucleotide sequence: TGCAGTGCTGAGACATCGATGAGGACCCAGTACTTC. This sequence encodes CSAETSMRTQYF.

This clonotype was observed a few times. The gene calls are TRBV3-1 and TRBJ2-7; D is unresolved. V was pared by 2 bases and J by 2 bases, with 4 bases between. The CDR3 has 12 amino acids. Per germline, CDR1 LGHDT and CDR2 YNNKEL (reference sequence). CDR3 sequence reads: CASSQWPYEQYF. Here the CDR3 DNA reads TGTGCCAGCAGCCAATGGCCCTACGAGCAGTACTTC.

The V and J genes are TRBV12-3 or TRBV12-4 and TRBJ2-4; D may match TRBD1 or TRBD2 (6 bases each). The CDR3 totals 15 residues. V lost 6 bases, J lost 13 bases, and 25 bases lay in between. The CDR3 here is CASRRTGTPWEEQYF. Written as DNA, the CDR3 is TGTGCCAGCAGACGAACCGGGACACCTTGGGAGGAGCAGTACTTC.

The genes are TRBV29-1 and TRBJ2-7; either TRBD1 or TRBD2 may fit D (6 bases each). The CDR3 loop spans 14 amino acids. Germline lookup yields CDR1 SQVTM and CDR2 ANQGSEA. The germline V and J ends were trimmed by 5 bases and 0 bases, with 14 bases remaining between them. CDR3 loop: CSVPLGGSSYEQYF. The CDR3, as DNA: TGCAGCGTTCCCCTCGGGGGCAGCTCCTACGAGCAGTACTTC.

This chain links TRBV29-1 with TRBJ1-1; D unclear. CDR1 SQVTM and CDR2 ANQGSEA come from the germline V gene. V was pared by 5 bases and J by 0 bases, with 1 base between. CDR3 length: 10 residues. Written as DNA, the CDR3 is TGCAGCGTTTTGAACACTGAAGCTTTCTTT. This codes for CSVLNTEAFF.

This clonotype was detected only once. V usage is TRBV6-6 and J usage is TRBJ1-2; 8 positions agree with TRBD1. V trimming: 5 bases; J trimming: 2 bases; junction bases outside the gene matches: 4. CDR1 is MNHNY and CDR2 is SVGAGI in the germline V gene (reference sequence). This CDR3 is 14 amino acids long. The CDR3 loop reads CASSHGQGNYGYTF. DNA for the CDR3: TGTGCCAGCAGTCATGGACAGGGCAACTATGGCTACACCTTC.

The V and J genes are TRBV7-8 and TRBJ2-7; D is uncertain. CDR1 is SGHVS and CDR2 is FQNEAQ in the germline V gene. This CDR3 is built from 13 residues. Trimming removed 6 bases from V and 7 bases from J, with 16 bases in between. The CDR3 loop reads CASRPTPSNEQYF. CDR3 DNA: TGTGCCAGCAGACCGACTCCCAGTAATGAGCAGTACTTC.

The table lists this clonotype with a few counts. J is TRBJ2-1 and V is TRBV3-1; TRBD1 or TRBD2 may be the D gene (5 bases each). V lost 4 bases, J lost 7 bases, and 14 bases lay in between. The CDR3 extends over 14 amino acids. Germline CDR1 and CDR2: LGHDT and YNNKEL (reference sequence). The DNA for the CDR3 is TGTGCCAGCAGCCTTACAAGGGGAGTGAATGAGCAGTTCTTC. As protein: CASSLTRGVNEQFF.

The CDR3 nucleotides read TGTGCCAGCAGTCCCTTGGGGACAGGGGACATCTACGAGCAGTACTTC. As protein: CASSPLGTGDIYEQYF. The genes are TRBV27 and TRBJ2-7; 10 nucleotides line up with TRBD1. Germline trimming cut 5 bases from V and 3 bases from J; bases unmatched to any gene: 10. Germline V gives CDR1 MNHEY, CDR2 SMNVEV (reference sequence). The CDR3 is 16 residues long.

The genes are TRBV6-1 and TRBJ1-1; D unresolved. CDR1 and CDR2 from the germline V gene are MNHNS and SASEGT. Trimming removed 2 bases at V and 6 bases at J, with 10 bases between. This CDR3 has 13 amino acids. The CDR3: CASSERVSAEAFF. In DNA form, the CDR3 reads TGTGCCAGCAGTGAACGGGTGTCAGCTGAAGCTTTCTTT.

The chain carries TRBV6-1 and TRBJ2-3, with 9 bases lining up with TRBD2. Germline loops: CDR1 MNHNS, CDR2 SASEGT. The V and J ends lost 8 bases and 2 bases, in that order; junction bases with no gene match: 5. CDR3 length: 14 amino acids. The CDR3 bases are TGTGCCAGCGGCCTAGCGGGGTCCACAGATACGCAGTATTTT. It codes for CASGLAGSTDTQYF.

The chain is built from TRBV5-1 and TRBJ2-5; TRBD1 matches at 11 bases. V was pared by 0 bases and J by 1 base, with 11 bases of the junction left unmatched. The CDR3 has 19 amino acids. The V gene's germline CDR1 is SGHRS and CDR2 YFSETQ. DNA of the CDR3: TGCGCCAGCAGCTTGGGTGGCTTCACCGGGACAGGGGGCCAAGAGACCCAGTACTTC. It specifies CASSLGGFTGTGGQETQYF.

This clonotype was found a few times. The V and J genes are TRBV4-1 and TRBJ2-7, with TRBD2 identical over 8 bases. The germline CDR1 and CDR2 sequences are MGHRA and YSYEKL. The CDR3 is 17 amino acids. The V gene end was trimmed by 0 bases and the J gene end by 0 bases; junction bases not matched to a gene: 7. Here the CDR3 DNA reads TGCGCCAGCAGCCAAGATTCGGAGACTAGCGTCTCCTACGAGCAGTACTTC. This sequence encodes CASSQDSETSVSYEQYF.

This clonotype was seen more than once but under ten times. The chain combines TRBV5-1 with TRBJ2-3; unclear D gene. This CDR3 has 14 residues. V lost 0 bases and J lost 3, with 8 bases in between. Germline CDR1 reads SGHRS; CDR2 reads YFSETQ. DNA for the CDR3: TGCGCCAGCAGCTTGGAATGGGCAACAGATACGCAGTATTTT. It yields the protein CASSLEWATDTQYF. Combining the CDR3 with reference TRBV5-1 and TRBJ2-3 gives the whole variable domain KAGVTQTPRYLIKTRGQQVTLSCSPISGHRSVSWYQQTPGQGLQFLFEYFSETQRNKGNFPGRFSGRQFSNSRSEMNVSTLELGDSALYLCASSLEWATDTQYFGPGTRLTVL.